The next 9 T cell receptor beta chains were all read from a single sample in a study of blood T cell repertoires in COVID-19. Profiling relied on immunoSEQ multiplex PCR, and the TCRdb table lists in-frame clones only, not all of them. The table records a few hundred thousand clones, approximately 91% of them present only once. The sequenced material came from peripheral blood. Receptor source: a woman aged 55-70 years with acute or convalescent COVID-19.

The chain joins TRBV5-6 to TRBJ1-4; D not certain. Germline V gene data show CDR1 as SGHDT and CDR2 as YYEEEE. V was clipped by 7 bases and J by 6 bases, with 16 bases between them. The CDR3 runs to 14 residues. CDR3 loop: CASQSGQIHEKLFF. CDR3 in DNA: TGTGCCAGCCAGTCAGGTCAAATACATGAAAAACTGTTTTTT.

CDR3 sequence reads: CASSSDWLTEAFF. Written as DNA, the CDR3 is TGTGCCAGCAGTTCAGACTGGCTCACTGAAGCTTTCTTT. The V call is TRBV12-3 or TRBV12-4, the J call TRBJ1-1; no reliable D call. This CDR3 has 13 residues. V lost 4 bases and J lost 4, with 10 bases in between.

This chain connects TRBV4-2 to TRBJ1-3, with D perhaps matching TRBD1 (6 bases). The CDR3 is 16 residues long. V shed 0 bases and J shed 10 bases, with 19 bases lying between them. Germline V CDR1 and CDR2: LGHNA, YNFKEQ. The CDR3 sequence is CASSQELRAGAQTIYF. DNA for the CDR3: TGTGCCAGCAGCCAAGAACTGAGGGCAGGGGCACAAACCATATATTTT.

The chain carries TRBV7-2 and TRBJ1-4; 7 positions agree with TRBD1. Trimming took 0 bases from V and 7 from J; bases not matched to a gene: 2. Germline assignment: CDR1 SGHTA and CDR2 FQGNSA. The CDR3 is made up of 14 amino acids. In DNA form, the CDR3 reads TGTGCCAGCAGCTTAGCAGGGGGCAGTGAAAAACTGTTTTTT. Translation: CASSLAGGSEKLFF.

V is TRBV7-2 and J is TRBJ1-2, with 9 positions matching TRBD1. Germline V gene data show CDR1 as SGHTA and CDR2 as FQGNSA. Losses at the gene ends were 5 bases for V and 5 bases for J; bases not matched to a gene: 9. The CDR3 runs to 15 residues. CDR3 DNA: TGTGCCAGCAGCCCCGGGACAGGGACTCGGTATGGCTACACCTTC. Translated: CASSPGTGTRYGYTF.

The chain carries TRBV6-5 and TRBJ1-6, with a tentative D call TRBD1 (6 bases). The V and J ends lost 7 bases and 8 bases respectively, with 12 bases between them. Germline-derived CDR1 and CDR2 are MNHEY and SVGAGI. The CDR3 extends over 13 amino acids. The CDR3 protein is CASITGRDSPLHF. The CDR3 DNA sequence: TGTGCCAGCATAACAGGGCGGGATTCACCCCTCCACTTT.

This chain links TRBV6-6 with TRBJ2-7, with 7 bases aligning to TRBD1. Germline V CDR1 and CDR2: MNHNY, SVGAGI (reference sequence). The CDR3 contains 15 residues. V shed 5 bases, J shed 2 bases, and the junction held 9 bases outside the gene matches. As DNA, the CDR3 is TGTGCCAGCAGTCCCGGACAGGCCACCACCTACGAGCAGTACTTC. Protein: CASSPGQATTYEQYF.

This rearrangement joins TRBV6-5 to TRBJ1-2; D is perhaps TRBD1 (6 bases). The CDR3 is 13 amino acids. V dropped 5 bases and J dropped 3 bases, with 10 bases sitting between them. Germline CDR1 and CDR2: MNHEY and SVGAGI. CDR3 DNA: TGTGCCAGCAGTCGGGGGGCCGACTATGGCTACACCTTC. It encodes CASSRGADYGYTF.

The CDR3, as DNA: TGCGCCAGCAGCTTGGCCCAAGCTGGGCAGGCTGATAACTATGGCTACACCTTC. It encodes CASSLAQAGQADNYGYTF. The chain recombines TRBV5-1 with TRBJ1-2; D gene unclear. The CDR3 spans 18 residues. The V and J ends lost 0 bases and 1 base respectively, with 19 bases between them. Germline V CDR1 and CDR2: SGHRS, YFSETQ.